This T cell receptor beta chain was identified in a study of OX40 agonist ivuxolimab in advanced cancers. Regarding the research as a whole: Ivuxolimab was an agonistic, fully human IgG2 monoclonal antibody directed against OX40 (CD134), a costimulatory receptor. The dose-escalation cohort was around 84% male with a mean age of approximately 60 years, ranging from roughly 20 to 80. Intravenous ivuxolimab was administered to patients every 2 weeks at six dose levels: 0.01, 0.1, 0.3, 1.5, 3 and 10 mg/kg. Partial responses occurred in three dose-escalation patients, of whom one had hepatocellular carcinoma and two had cutaneous melanoma. The purpose of peripheral TCRbeta sequencing was to test whether ivuxolimab changed TCR sequence diversity and led to clonal T-cell expansion. Among the approximately 50 dose-escalation patients, around 19 had hepatocellular carcinoma, around 15 melanoma, 9 renal cell carcinoma and 9 head and neck cancer. The paper describes the monotherapy dose-escalation part (N of about 57 patients) of the phase I trial of ivuxolimab. Prior anti-PD-1, anti-PD-L1 or anti-CTLA-4 therapy was permitted, and about two fifths of dose-escalation patients had received checkpoint inhibitors.

For sequencing of the TCRbeta CDR3 region, genomic DNA was extracted from the sorted cells. The immunoSEQ Assay was used to sequence the TCRbeta CDR3 regions. The immuneACCESS repertoire file appears here via TCRdb, limited to in-frame rearrangements. These files lack a portion of the clones; in checked studies, under half of the deficit traces to unresolved V genes, and the cause of the others is not known. The sample records approximately 58,000 clones, approximately 84% of which are singletons. More than 10% of the sample belongs to the ten largest clones. V drops 6 bases and J drops 4 bases, leaving 12 bases in between. Including cysteine and phenylalanine, the CDR3 has 13 amino acids. The only DNA kept is the CDR3, 39 bases in frame from the first base. The germline V gene provides CDR1 MNHEY and CDR2 SVGAGI. General study outcomes and caveats: Low levels of normalized T-cell clonal expansion were also seen in some nonresponding patients. In the 0.1-3.0 mg/kg groups, partial responders were among the patients with the lowest normalized peripheral clonal expansion, particularly in CD8+ T cells. At doses of 0.1 to 3.0 mg/kg, clonal expansion of both CD4+ and CD8+ T cells in blood was seen between baseline and week 6. After ivuxolimab, more expanded clones were found on average in CD8+ T cells than in CD4+ T cells. Antigen specificity was not determined for the clonally expanded peripheral T cells.

Patients with a history of autoimmune disease or receiving systemic immunosuppression were excluded from the trial. In every dose cohort, peripheral blood was drawn for TCR sequencing at baseline, cycle 4 day 1, and cycle 7 day 1. The samples were taken from a phase I, first-in-human, multicenter, open-label dose-escalation trial of ivuxolimab. Adults with locally advanced or metastatic melanoma, renal cell, hepatocellular, or head and neck squamous cell carcinoma were enrolled in the trial. Before TCR sequencing, CD4+ T cells and CD8+ T cells from peripheral blood were sorted into separate populations. Worth noting for this clone: The antigen this receptor binds is unknown. Base-call qualities are not available, and no considerably larger clone is one nucleotide away.

The V and J genes are TRBV6-5 and TRBJ1-1, with TRBD1 tentatively as D gene (5 bases match). The sample in question was CD4+ or CD8+ T cells sorted from blood, obtained in a trial of the OX40 agonist ivuxolimab. The clonotype originates from an adult with an advanced solid tumor such as melanoma, head and neck, liver or kidney cancer. The CDR3: CASSRGHFTEAFF. The DNA sequence is given as TGTGCCAGCAGCCGAGGACATTTCACTGAAGCTTTCTTT.